These 32 T cell receptor beta chains were sequenced from one sample in a study of vaccination effects on CD4 cells after COVID-19. Sequencing was performed with immunoSEQ multiplex PCR; in TCRdb, only in-frame clones are kept and a portion is missing. The data show tens of thousands of clones, 72% seen once. The antigens these receptors bind are not known. Cells that had been cultured for roughly eleven days were the source of isolated CD4+ T cells. Sequences were derived from CD4+ T cells from PBMCs cultured without peptide, sampled before COVID-19 vaccination. The source of these receptors is a human donor who had a prior SARS-CoV-2 infection.

This chain joins TRBV13 and TRBJ2-5; 10 bases agree with TRBD1. CDR3 size: 15 residues. CDR1 is PRHDT, CDR2 FYEKMQ, per germline (reference sequence). Losses at the gene ends were 6 bases for V and 2 bases for J; bases not matched to a gene: 6. The CDR3 DNA reads as TGTGCCAGCAGAGACAGGGGGCGAAGGCAAGAGACCCAGTACTTC. Encoded protein: CASRDRGRRQETQYF.

Note on this clone: The sample carries other DNA sequences with the same CDR3. The CDR3 region has the DNA TGTGCCAGCAGCCTATATAACTATGGCTACACCTTC. Its translation: CASSLYNYGYTF. The chain joins TRBV7-2 to TRBJ1-2; D call uncertain. The CDR3 runs 12 residues. Germline V CDR1 and CDR2: SGHTA, FQGNSA. V lost 5 bases and J 1 base, leaving 5 bases between the germline ends. Together with reference TRBV7-2 and TRBJ1-2, the CDR3 gives the full variable domain: GAGVSQSPSNKVTEKGKDVELRCDPISGHTALYWYRQSLGQGLEFLIYFQGNSAPDKSGLPSDRFSAERTGGSVSTLTIQRTQQEDSAVYLCASSLYNYGYTFGSGTRLTVV.

This clone came up a few times. This sequence joins TRBV20-1 and TRBJ1-1; D remains ambiguous. Trimming removed 3 bases at V and 1 base at J, with 15 bases between. The V gene's germline CDR1 is DFQATT and CDR2 SNEGSKA (reference sequence). The CDR3 loop spans 15 amino acids. This CDR3 reads CSASIPKGPNTEAFF. CDR3 DNA sequence: TGCAGTGCTAGTATTCCGAAAGGGCCGAACACTGAAGCTTTCTTT.

V usage is TRBV3-1 (or the pseudogene TRBV3-2) and J usage is TRBJ1-1, with 11 bases fitting TRBD1. The CDR3 length is 14 residues. Germline V gene data show CDR1 as LGHDT and CDR2 as YNNKEL (reference sequence). The V segment lost 4 bases and the J segment 7 bases; nucleotides outside the gene matches: 5. CDR3 region: CASSRGQGAGEAFF. CDR3 sequence (DNA): TGTGCCAGCAGCCGAGGACAGGGGGCCGGTGAAGCTTTCTTT.

The genes are TRBV5-4 and TRBJ1-1; 11 bases fit TRBD1. Germline CDR1 and CDR2: SGHNT and YYREEE (reference sequence). This CDR3 is 14 amino acids long. Germline trimming cut 5 bases from V and 3 bases from J; bases unmatched to any gene: 3. CDR3 nucleotides: TGTGCCAGCAGTCGGGGACAGGGGGACACTGAAGCTTTCTTT. It encodes CASSRGQGDTEAFF.

V gene TRBV10-3 combines with J gene TRBJ2-7; 10 bases match TRBD2. The V gene's germline CDR1 is ENHRY and CDR2 SYGVKD. J was trimmed by 6 bases and V by 5 bases; bases with no gene match: 7. The CDR3 loop spans 14 amino acids. The CDR3 spells CAISSSGSEGEQYF. DNA of the CDR3: TGTGCCATCAGTTCTAGCGGGAGCGAGGGCGAGCAGTACTTC.

This clone was counted only a few times. The gene calls are TRBV5-4 and TRBJ2-7; D might be TRBD2 (6 bases). The CDR3 sequence is 15 residues long. Trimming left V 0 bases short and J 4 bases short, with 14 bases between. From germline, CDR1 is SGHNT and CDR2 YYREEE (reference sequence). DNA for the CDR3: TGTGCCAGCAGCTTGGCCGGGGACTCCCGATACGAGCAGTACTTC. It specifies CASSLAGDSRYEQYF.

V gene TRBV5-1 combines with J gene TRBJ2-7; 7 bases match TRBD1. CDR3 length: 16 amino acids. V shed 0 bases, J shed 5 bases, and the junction held 11 bases outside the gene matches. The germline gives CDR1 SGHRS, CDR2 YFSETQ. The DNA of the CDR3 is TGCGCCAGCAGCTTGGAAGGCGGACAGGTGGGCGACGAGCAGTACTTC. It translates to CASSLEGGQVGDEQYF.

The J gene is TRBJ2-1, the V gene TRBV15; tentative D call: TRBD2 (5 bases). Trimming removed 1 base at V and 8 bases at J, with 15 bases between. The CDR3 is made up of 15 amino acids. CDR1 and CDR2 from the germline V gene are LNHNV and YYDKDF (reference sequence). The CDR3 protein is CATSRVRIGVDEQFF. CDR3 nucleotides: TGTGCCACCAGCAGAGTTAGGATCGGGGTTGATGAGCAGTTCTTC.

This clone was detected a few times. The V gene is TRBV5-1, the J gene TRBJ2-5; the match to TRBD2 covers 13 bases. Looked up from germline, CDR1 is SGHRS and CDR2 is YFSETQ. The CDR3 runs 15 residues. V lost 1 base to trimming and J lost 5 bases; unmatched junction nucleotides: 2. CDR3 nucleotides: TGCGCCAGCAGCTTGACTAGCGGGGGGGAGGAGACCCAGTACTTC. Translated, it gives CASSLTSGGEETQYF.

This chain connects TRBV7-2 to TRBJ1-1, with D hard to call. This CDR3 spans 13 amino acids. Germline CDR1 reads SGHTA; CDR2 reads FQGNSA. V dropped 1 base and J dropped 7 bases, with 10 bases sitting between them. In nucleotides, the CDR3 is TGTGCCAGCAGCTTAGATCTGAACCTTGAAGCTTTCTTT. Amino acid sequence: CASSLDLNLEAFF.

The chain combines TRBV9 with TRBJ1-1; D is uncertain. This CDR3 has 15 residues. Trimming stripped 0 bases from V and 1 base from J, with 10 bases between. Germline values: CDR1 SGDLS, CDR2 YYNGEE. The CDR3 reads CASSVVPGKNTEAFF. CDR3 bases: TGTGCCAGCAGCGTAGTGCCGGGTAAGAACACTGAAGCTTTCTTT.

CDR3 protein: CASSLWEQGRETQYF. In nucleotides, the CDR3 is TGTGCCAGCAGCCTGTGGGAACAGGGAAGGGAGACCCAGTACTTC. J is TRBJ2-5 and V is TRBV5-8; D is perhaps TRBD1 (6 bases). Trimming left V 4 bases short and J 5 bases short, with 18 bases between. The CDR3 totals 15 residues. CDR1 and CDR2 from the germline V gene are SGHTS and YDEGEE. Together with reference TRBV5-8 and TRBJ2-5, the CDR3 gives the full variable domain: EAGVTQSPTHLIKTRGQQATLRCSPISGHTSVYWYQQALGLGLQFLLWYDEGEERNRGNFPPRFSGRQFPNYSSELNVNALELEDSALYLCASSLWEQGRETQYFGPGTRLLVL.

The V gene is TRBV28, the J gene TRBJ2-7; 10 positions agree with TRBD1. After removal of 1 base from V and 2 bases from J, the junction contained 2 bases not matched to a gene. The CDR3 sequence is 15 residues long. CDR1 and CDR2 from the germline V gene are MDHEN and SYDVKM. As DNA, the CDR3 is TGTGCCAGCAGTTTATTCGGGACAGGGGCCTACGAGCAGTACTTC. The encoded protein is CASSLFGTGAYEQYF.

The CDR3 DNA follows: TGTGCCAGCAGTTACACAGGGGGCTTCGGCTATGGCTACACCTTC. As protein: CASSYTGGFGYGYTF. The rearrangement links TRBV6-5 to TRBJ1-2; 9 bases fit TRBD1. After removal of 2 bases from V and 4 bases from J, the junction contained 5 bases not matched to a gene. The CDR3 runs 15 residues. Germline values: CDR1 MNHEY, CDR2 SVGAGI.

J is TRBJ1-1 and V is TRBV3-1 (or the pseudogene TRBV3-2), with a possible D match to TRBD1 (5 bases). Trimming removed 2 bases from V and 4 bases from J, with 11 bases in between. The CDR3 is 14 amino acids. From germline, CDR1 is LGHDT and CDR2 YNNKEL (reference sequence). The CDR3 here is CASSQPQGGTEAFF. In nucleotides, the CDR3 is TGTGCCAGCAGCCAACCCCAGGGTGGCACTGAAGCTTTCTTT.

DNA for the CDR3: TGTGCCAGCAGCGTTAGCGGAAGCTCCTACAATGAGCAGTTCTTC. Its protein product is CASSVSGSSYNEQFF. The chain uses TRBV9 and TRBJ2-1; TRBD2 is a possible D gene (6 bases). Germline V lookup: CDR1 SGDLS, CDR2 YYNGEE. CDR3 length: 15 residues. Trimming removed 2 bases from V and 0 bases from J, with 9 bases in between.

A single count supports this clone. The rearrangement uses TRBV6-5 and TRBJ1-1, with 7 bases aligning to TRBD1. The germline V gene has CDR1 MNHEY and CDR2 SVGAGI. CDR3 length equals 13 residues. V shed 6 bases and J 11 bases; nucleotides not matched to a gene: 12. This CDR3 is CASRMQTGLSAFF. In DNA, the CDR3 is TGTGCCAGCAGGATGCAGACAGGGCTATCTGCTTTCTTT.

The V call is TRBV4-1, the J call TRBJ2-3, with D hard to call. Trimming cost V 2 bases and J 4 bases, with 10 bases left between them. The CDR3 extends over 14 amino acids. The germline V gene encodes CDR1 MGHRA and CDR2 YSYEKL. CDR3 loop: CASSQMVWADTQYF. The CDR3 DNA follows: TGCGCCAGCAGCCAAATGGTCTGGGCAGATACGCAGTATTTT.

The chain has TRBV10-3 and TRBJ2-5, with TRBD1 as a possible D gene (5 bases). V lost 0 bases and J 1 base, leaving 12 bases between the germline ends. The CDR3 is 16 amino acids. CDR1 is ENHRY and CDR2 is SYGVKD in the germline V gene. Written as DNA, the CDR3 is TGTGCCATCAGTGAGTCACAAGGGGTCTTCCAAGAGACCCAGTACTTC. It translates to CAISESQGVFQETQYF.

The chain is built from TRBV7-3 and TRBJ2-1; tentatively, D is TRBD2 (6 bases). CDR1 SGHTA and CDR2 FQGTGA come from the germline V gene. The CDR3 runs to 15 residues. V lost 0 bases and J lost 6, with 12 bases in between. The CDR3 DNA reads as TGTGCCAGCAGCTTAACGGGACTCGGGGGCAATGAGCAGTTCTTC. This translates into CASSLTGLGGNEQFF.

The rearrangement joins TRBV7-2 to TRBJ2-7, with a possible D match to TRBD2 (6 bases). CDR3 length equals 14 residues. The ends were cut back, 1 base at V and 3 bases at J, with 10 bases in the middle. Germline CDR1 and CDR2: SGHTA and FQGNSA. CDR3 residues: CASSLETSHYEQYF. DNA of the CDR3: TGTGCCAGCAGCTTAGAAACTAGCCACTACGAGCAGTACTTC.

This clone turned up a few times. This rearrangement joins TRBV3-1 (or the pseudogene TRBV3-2) to TRBJ2-7; a possible D gene is TRBD1 (5 bases). Germline V gene lookup returns CDR1 LGHDT and CDR2 YNNKEL (reference sequence). V lost 1 base and J lost 0, with 10 bases in between. There are 15 residues in the CDR3. Here the CDR3 DNA reads TGTGCCAGCAGCCAAGGACAGCAGAGCTCCTACGAGCAGTACTTC. Its protein product is CASSQGQQSSYEQYF.

The chain recombines TRBV12-5 with TRBJ2-2; D not certain. V was pared by 6 bases and J by 6 bases, with 8 bases between. The germline CDR1 and CDR2 sequences are LGHNT and FRNRAP. This CDR3 comprises 12 residues. The CDR3 is CASGHNAGELFF. CDR3 nucleotides: TGTGCTAGTGGCCACAACGCCGGGGAGCTGTTTTTT.

The V and J genes are TRBV25-1 and TRBJ2-3, with 8 bases aligning to TRBD2. This CDR3 is built from 16 residues. Germline CDR1 and CDR2: MGHDK and SYGVNS. V shed 4 bases and J 3 bases; nucleotides not matched to a gene: 9. The CDR3 reads CASSGLSGGATDTQYF. The CDR3 coding sequence is TGTGCCAGCAGTGGATTATCGGGGGGGGCAACAGATACGCAGTATTTT. Filled out from reference TRBV25-1 and TRBJ2-3, the complete variable domain reads EADIYQTPRYLVIGTGKKITLECSQTMGHDKMYWYQQDPGMELHLIHYSYGVNSTEKGDLSSESTVSRIRTEHFPLTLESARPSHTSQYLCASSGLSGGATDTQYFGPGTRLTVL.

This clone was picked up a small number of times. A read error may produce the germline difference seen at one junction end. The CDR3 here is CASSLAGGLARPPLF. The DNA of the CDR3 is TGTGCCAGCAGCTTAGCGGGGGGACTAGCTCGCCCTCCCCTCTTC. The chain employs TRBV7-9 and TRBJ2-7, with TRBD2 matching over 9 bases. CDR1 and CDR2 from the germline V gene are SEHNR and FQNEAQ (reference sequence). CDR3 length: 15 amino acids.

The sample holds a few counts of this clone. The V call is TRBV23-1, the J call TRBJ1-6, with a weak D call TRBD1 (6 bases). TRBV23-1 counts as an open reading frame of uncertain function. The V gene lost 0 bases and the J gene lost 8 bases, with 14 bases spanning the gap. CDR3 length: 16 amino acids. The CDR3 reads CASSQSAPRGDSPLHF. The CDR3 coding sequence is TGCGCCAGCAGTCAATCAGCCCCTAGGGGGGATTCACCCCTCCACTTT.

The chain links TRBV7-3 to TRBJ2-1; perhaps TRBD1 as D (6 bases). Germline V gives CDR1 SGHTA, CDR2 FQGTGA. The CDR3 has 15 residues. Trimming left V 5 bases short and J 4 bases short, with 15 bases between. As DNA, the CDR3 is TGTGCCAGCAGCCAAAACAACAGGGAATACAATGAGCAGTTCTTC. Protein sequence: CASSQNNREYNEQFF. The full variable domain, in which reference TRBV7-3 and TRBJ2-1 provide the parts outside the CDR3, is GAGVSQTPSNKVTEKGKYVELRCDPISGHTALYWYRQSLGQGPEFLIYFQGTGAADDSGLPNDRFFAVRPEGSVSTLKIQRTERGDSAVYLCASSQNNREYNEQFFGPGTRLTVL.

V and J are TRBV4-3 and TRBJ1-3, with D possibly matching TRBD1 (5 bases). Trimming pared 1 base from V and 8 bases from J, leaving 15 bases between. Germline loops: CDR1 LGHNA, CDR2 YSLEER. This CDR3 has 15 residues. CDR3 nucleotides: TGCGCCAGCAGCCAAGTTGCAGGGAATAGGGACACCATATATTTT. Translated, it gives CASSQVAGNRDTIYF.

The chain has TRBV5-1 and TRBJ2-7; TRBD2 might be the D (7 bases). The CDR3 length is 20 residues. Trimming pared 4 bases from V and 5 bases from J, leaving 34 bases between. From germline, CDR1 is SGHRS and CDR2 YFSETQ. The CDR3 DNA follows: TGCGCCAGCAGCCTGATCGTCTTGGGTAGTAGGGGGGGTGTGAGGCACGAGCAGTACTTC. It codes for CASSLIVLGSRGGVRHEQYF.

The V and J genes are TRBV2 and TRBJ2-3; maybe TRBD2 (6 bases). V gave up 4 bases and J gave up 2 bases, with 13 bases separating them. Germline V gene sequence: CDR1 SNHLY, CDR2 FYNNEI. This CDR3 has 15 amino acids. The CDR3 sequence is CASSGTGDPTDTQYF. The DNA of the CDR3 is TGTGCCAGCAGTGGGACGGGGGACCCCACAGATACGCAGTATTTT.

The chain employs TRBV11-2 and TRBJ2-2; D perhaps matches TRBD1 (5 bases). The germline CDR1 and CDR2 sequences are SGHAT and FQNNGV. V shed 2 bases and J shed 1 base, with 8 bases lying between them. There are 15 residues in the CDR3. CDR3 bases: TGTGCCAGCAGCTTATATGGACAGAACACCGGGGAGCTGTTTTTT. It specifies CASSLYGQNTGELFF.